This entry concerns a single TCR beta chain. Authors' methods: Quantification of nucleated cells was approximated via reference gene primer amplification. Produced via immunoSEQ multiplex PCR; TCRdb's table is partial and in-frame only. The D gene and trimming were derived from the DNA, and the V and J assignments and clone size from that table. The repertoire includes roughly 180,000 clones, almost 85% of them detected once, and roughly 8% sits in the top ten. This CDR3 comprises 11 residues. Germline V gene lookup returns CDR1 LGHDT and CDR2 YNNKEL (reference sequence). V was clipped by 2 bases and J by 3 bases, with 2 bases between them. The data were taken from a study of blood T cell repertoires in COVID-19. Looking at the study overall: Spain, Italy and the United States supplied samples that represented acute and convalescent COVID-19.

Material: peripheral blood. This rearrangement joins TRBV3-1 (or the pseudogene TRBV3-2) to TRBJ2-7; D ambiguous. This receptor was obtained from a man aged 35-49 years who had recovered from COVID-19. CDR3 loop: CASSQYYEQYF. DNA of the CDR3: TGTGCCAGCAGCCAATACTACGAGCAGTACTTC.